This T cell receptor (beta chain) was found in a study of spatial heterogeneity in lung cancer. Comments on this clonotype: For a library built for alpha chains, this beta chain is a stray read; little rests on its size.

Time point here: blood at routine non-recurrence follow-up after resection. From the 5' RACE reads, TCRdb called clonotypes with MiXCR, one entry per CDR3 protein. The table shows a few thousand distinct CDR3 sequences, with 50% to 70% occurring only once. The sample consisted of PBMCs, taken at follow-up. The source is a female donor with early-stage non-small cell lung cancer.

The CDR3 nucleotides read TGTGCCAGCAGCCCCGGAGGATACAATGAGCAGTTCTTC. Translating it yields CASSPGGYNEQFF. The chain links TRBV11-3 to TRBJ2-1; D might be TRBD2 (5 bases). Per the germline V gene, CDR1 is SGHNT and CDR2 is YENEEA. Between the trimmed V and J ends, which lost 5 bases and 4 bases, there was a span of 9 bases. This CDR3 is 13 amino acids long.